The 20 T cell receptor beta chains reported below all come from one sample, sequenced in a study of brain T cells in children with intractable seizures. Specified time point: blood from clinic visit 5 months post-surgery; TSC patient then seizure free. The method was immunoSEQ multiplex PCR; TCRdb's version includes in-frame clones alone and lacks a portion of them. The sample consists of about 340,000 clones, approximately 93% of them appearing once. Sample: peripheral blood, taken more than 4 months after surgery. These receptors came from a boy in the first two years of life with tuberous sclerosis and intractable seizures.

The chain recombines TRBV4-1 with TRBJ1-1; D not certain. Germline V gene data show CDR1 as MGHRA and CDR2 as YSYEKL. This CDR3 is 13 amino acids long. Trimming removed 3 bases at V and 4 bases at J, with 9 bases between. This CDR3 is CASSQPPTTEAFF. The CDR3 region has the DNA TGCGCCAGCAGCCAGCCACCGACCACTGAAGCTTTCTTT.

This chain connects TRBV6-5 to TRBJ2-3; 9 bases map to TRBD2. The CDR3 runs to 15 residues. Looked up from germline, CDR1 is MNHEY and CDR2 is SVGAGI. J lost 0 bases, V lost 6 bases, and 4 bases had no gene match. CDR3 bases: TGTGCCAGCAGGCTAGCGGGGACTAGCACAGATACGCAGTATTTT. Translated: CASRLAGTSTDTQYF.

This rearrangement joins TRBV24-1 to TRBJ2-1, with 8 positions matching TRBD1. Germline V lookup: CDR1 KGHDR, CDR2 SFDVKD. The CDR3 has 14 residues. V shed 7 bases, J shed 4 bases, and the junction held 5 bases outside the gene matches. CDR3 residues: CATRGTGEYNEQFF. CDR3 nucleotide sequence: TGTGCCACCAGGGGGACAGGAGAATACAATGAGCAGTTCTTC.

This chain joins TRBV10-3 and TRBJ2-5; D is ambiguous. Deletions cut 6 bases from V and 5 bases from J, with 7 bases between. The CDR3 totals 11 residues. Germline values: CDR1 ENHRY, CDR2 SYGVKD. The CDR3 bases are TGTGCCATCAGGGTGGCGGAGACCCAGTACTTC. Translated, it gives CAIRVAETQYF.

The sample holds one count of this clone. V gene TRBV11-3 combines with J gene TRBJ2-2; 8 bases agree with TRBD2. The CDR3 runs to 14 residues. After removal of 9 bases from V and 6 bases from J, the junction contained 9 bases not matched to a gene. Per the germline V gene, CDR1 is SGHNT and CDR2 is YENEEA. The CDR3 nucleotides read TGTGCCAGTGCCTCCGGGGGGGCCTCCGGGGAGCTGTTTTTT. It is translated as CASASGGASGELFF.

This clone was recorded once. The V call is TRBV4-1, the J call TRBJ1-5, with D unclear. CDR3 size: 14 residues. Germline-derived CDR1 and CDR2 are MGHRA and YSYEKL. Trimming removed 2 bases at V and 2 bases at J, with 7 bases between. The CDR3 spells CASSQYSGNQPQHF. The CDR3, as DNA: TGCGCCAGCAGCCAATATTCCGGCAATCAGCCCCAGCATTTT.

Concerning this clone itself: The junction differs from germline at one of its ends, possibly a read error. J is TRBJ2-5 and V is TRBV7-7; TRBD1 aligns across 8 bases. CDR3 length equals 15 residues. In germline, CDR1 is SSHAT, CDR2 FNYEAQ (reference sequence). For the CDR3, the DNA is TGTGCTAGCAGCCCAGACAGGGGTCTGGGGGAGACCCAGTACTTC. As protein: CASSPDRGLGETQYF.

The chain carries TRBV6-5 and TRBJ2-3; D tentatively reads TRBD1 or TRBD2 (5 bases each). This CDR3 spans 14 amino acids. V was pared by 2 bases and J by 6 bases, with 12 bases between. Germline CDR1 is MNHEY and CDR2 is SVGAGI. CDR3 amino acids: CASSYRDHADTQYF. The CDR3 nucleotides read TGTGCCAGCAGTTACCGGGACCATGCGGATACGCAGTATTTT.

The chain combines TRBV25-1 with TRBJ2-5, with no clear D. V lost 0 bases and J 0 bases, leaving 11 bases between the germline ends. This CDR3 comprises 16 residues. Germline CDR1 and CDR2: MGHDK and SYGVNS. CDR3 nucleotides: TGTGCCAGCAGTGAATATGACACAATACACCAAGAGACCCAGTACTTC. Encoded protein: CASSEYDTIHQETQYF. The full variable domain, completed using reference TRBV25-1 and TRBJ2-5, is EADIYQTPRYLVIGTGKKITLECSQTMGHDKMYWYQQDPGMELHLIHYSYGVNSTEKGDLSSESTVSRIRTEHFPLTLESARPSHTSQYLCASSEYDTIHQETQYFGPGTRLLVL.

V is TRBV14 and J is TRBJ1-2, with D possibly TRBD1 on 5 matching bases. Germline values: CDR1 SGHDN, CDR2 FVKESK. The germline V and J ends were trimmed by 1 base and 4 bases, with 7 bases remaining between them. There are 13 residues in the CDR3. CDR3 region: CASSQGGVYGYTF. The CDR3 DNA follows: TGTGCCAGCAGCCAAGGGGGGGTCTATGGCTACACCTTC.

The V gene is TRBV6-5, the J gene TRBJ1-1; D is possibly TRBD1 (5 bases). CDR1 is MNHEY and CDR2 is SVGAGI in the germline V gene. There are 14 residues in the CDR3. V shed 7 bases and J shed 5 bases, with 17 bases lying between them. CDR3 sequence reads: CASTKLRVNTEAFF. As DNA, the CDR3 is TGTGCCAGCACTAAGCTCAGGGTTAATACTGAAGCTTTCTTT.

The chain uses TRBV19 and TRBJ2-7; D possibly uses TRBD1 or TRBD2 (7 bases each). The CDR3 extends over 15 amino acids. The ends were cut back, 6 bases at V and 1 base at J, with 16 bases in the middle. Looked up from germline, CDR1 is LNHDA and CDR2 is SQIVND (reference sequence). The CDR3 is CASSQGGGYSYEQYF. The CDR3 DNA reads as TGTGCCAGTAGCCAGGGGGGGGGATATTCCTACGAGCAGTACTTC.

The rearrangement joins TRBV28 to TRBJ2-7, with 9 bases matching TRBD1. V shed 6 bases, J shed 3 bases, and the junction held 18 bases outside the gene matches. Germline V gives CDR1 MDHEN, CDR2 SYDVKM. The CDR3 contains 18 residues. CDR3 amino acids: CASSSGDRAAVAIYEQYF. CDR3 DNA sequence: TGTGCCAGCAGCTCCGGGGACAGGGCCGCTGTAGCCATCTACGAGCAGTACTTC.

CDR3 in amino acids: CASSPAGESYEQYF. CDR3 sequence (DNA): TGCGCCAGCAGCCCAGCGGGTGAGTCCTACGAGCAGTACTTC. The chain is built from TRBV5-1 and TRBJ2-7; weak D call: TRBD2 (6 bases). The V gene's germline CDR1 is SGHRS and CDR2 YFSETQ. This CDR3 spans 14 amino acids. The V gene lost 4 bases and the J gene lost 1 base, with 12 bases spanning the gap.

The chain employs TRBV13 and TRBJ2-7; 7 bases line up with TRBD2. CDR1 and CDR2 from the germline V gene are PRHDT and FYEKMQ (reference sequence). This CDR3 is 13 amino acids long. The trim removed 7 bases at V and 0 bases at J, leaving 3 bases unmatched. The CDR3 spells CASTTGGSYEQYF. In DNA, the CDR3 is TGTGCCAGCACCACGGGGGGCTCCTACGAGCAGTACTTC.

This sequence joins TRBV30 and TRBJ2-1; TRBD2 agrees at 8 bases. The V gene end was trimmed by 2 bases and the J gene end by 0 bases; junction bases not matched to a gene: 15. This CDR3 is built from 19 residues. Germline V gene sequence: CDR1 GTSNPN, CDR2 SVGIG (reference sequence). In DNA, the CDR3 is TGTGCCTGGAGTAGCTATCCGGCTAGCGGGCTCAGCTCCTACAATGAGCAGTTCTTC. This sequence encodes CAWSSYPASGLSSYNEQFF.

In DNA form, the CDR3 reads TGTGCCAGTAGTATCAGTAGCGGGAGGGCCCCGTTCTTC. The encoded protein is CASSISSGRAPFF. The V call is TRBV19, the J call TRBJ2-1; 11 bases fit TRBD2. From germline, CDR1 is LNHDA and CDR2 SQIVND (reference sequence). The CDR3 is 13 residues long. With V trimmed by 3 bases and J by 15 bases, 7 bases remained unmatched.

The chain recombines TRBV5-1 with TRBJ2-3, with D uncertain. CDR1 and CDR2 from the germline V gene are SGHRS and YFSETQ. The CDR3 loop spans 12 amino acids. V was shortened by 6 bases and J by 1 base, with 6 bases between the two germline ends. In DNA, the CDR3 is TGCGCCAGCAATCAGGGCACAGATACGCAGTATTTT. It encodes CASNQGTDTQYF.

The V gene is TRBV6-5, the J gene TRBJ1-4; the D is unclear. Between the trimmed V and J ends, which lost 0 bases and 8 bases, there was a span of 13 bases. This CDR3 is 15 amino acids long. Per germline, CDR1 MNHEY and CDR2 SVGAGI. This CDR3 is CASSYSTQAREKLFF. CDR3 nucleotide sequence: TGTGCCAGCAGTTACTCGACCCAAGCCCGGGAAAAACTGTTTTTT.

This clone was observed a single time. This chain joins TRBV15 and TRBJ1-1; tentative D call: TRBD1 (6 bases). With 3 bases removed from V and 0 bases from J, the gap between germline ends came to 14 bases. This CDR3 comprises 16 residues. CDR1 is LNHNV, CDR2 YYDKDF, per germline (reference sequence). For the CDR3, the DNA is TGTGCCACCAGCAGGAAAAGAGACAGGATGAACACTGAAGCTTTCTTT. Its translation is CATSRKRDRMNTEAFF.